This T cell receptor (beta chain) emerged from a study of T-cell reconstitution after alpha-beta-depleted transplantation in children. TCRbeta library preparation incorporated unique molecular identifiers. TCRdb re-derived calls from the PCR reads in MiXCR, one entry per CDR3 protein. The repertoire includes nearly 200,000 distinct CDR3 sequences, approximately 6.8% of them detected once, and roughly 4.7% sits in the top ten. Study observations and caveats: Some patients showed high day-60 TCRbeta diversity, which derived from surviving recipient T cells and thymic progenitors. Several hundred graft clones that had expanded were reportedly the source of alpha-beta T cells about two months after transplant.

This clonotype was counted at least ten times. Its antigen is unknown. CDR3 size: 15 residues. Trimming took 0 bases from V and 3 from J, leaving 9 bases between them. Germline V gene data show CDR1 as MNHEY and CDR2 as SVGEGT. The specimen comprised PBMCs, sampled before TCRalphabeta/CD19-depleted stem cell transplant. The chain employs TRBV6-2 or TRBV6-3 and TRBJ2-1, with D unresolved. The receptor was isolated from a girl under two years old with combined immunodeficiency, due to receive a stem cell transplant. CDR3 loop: CASSYSPSFYNEQFF. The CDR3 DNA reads TGTGCCAGCAGTTACTCCCCGTCTTTCTACAATGAGCAGTTCTTC.